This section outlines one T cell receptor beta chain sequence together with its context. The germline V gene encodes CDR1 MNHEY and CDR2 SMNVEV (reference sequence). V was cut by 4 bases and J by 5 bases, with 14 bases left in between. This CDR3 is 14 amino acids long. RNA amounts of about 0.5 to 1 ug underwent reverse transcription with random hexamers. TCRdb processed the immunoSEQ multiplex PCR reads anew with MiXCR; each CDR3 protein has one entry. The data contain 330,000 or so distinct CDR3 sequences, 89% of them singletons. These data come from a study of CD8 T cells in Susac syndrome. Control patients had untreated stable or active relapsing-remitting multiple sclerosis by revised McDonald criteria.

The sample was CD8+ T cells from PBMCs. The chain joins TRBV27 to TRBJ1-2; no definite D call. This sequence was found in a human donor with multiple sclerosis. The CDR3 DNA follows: TGTGCCAGCAGTTCCTCAGTACTCGGATATGGCTACACCTTC. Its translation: CASSSSVLGYGYTF.